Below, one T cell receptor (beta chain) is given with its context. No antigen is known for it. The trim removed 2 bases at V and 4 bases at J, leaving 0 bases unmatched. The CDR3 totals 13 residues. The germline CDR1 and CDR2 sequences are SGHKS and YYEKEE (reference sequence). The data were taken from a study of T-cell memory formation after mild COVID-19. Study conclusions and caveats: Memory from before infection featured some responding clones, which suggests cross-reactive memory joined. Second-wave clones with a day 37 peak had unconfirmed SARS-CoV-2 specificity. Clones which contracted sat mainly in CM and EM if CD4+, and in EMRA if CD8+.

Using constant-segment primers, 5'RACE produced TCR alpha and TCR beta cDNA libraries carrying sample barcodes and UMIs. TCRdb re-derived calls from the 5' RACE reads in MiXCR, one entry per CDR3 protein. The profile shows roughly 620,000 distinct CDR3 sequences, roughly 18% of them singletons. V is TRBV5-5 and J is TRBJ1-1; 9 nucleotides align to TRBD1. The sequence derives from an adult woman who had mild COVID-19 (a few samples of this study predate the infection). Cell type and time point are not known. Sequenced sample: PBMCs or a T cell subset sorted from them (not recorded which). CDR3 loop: CASSLQGATEAFF. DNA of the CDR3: TGTGCCAGCAGCTTACAGGGGGCCACTGAAGCTTTCTTT. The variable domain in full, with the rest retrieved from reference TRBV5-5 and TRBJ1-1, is DAGVTQSPTHLIKTRGQQVTLRCSPISGHKSVSWYQQVLGQGPQFIFQYYEKEERGRGNFPDRFSARQFPNYSSELNVNALLLGDSALYLCASSLQGATEAFFGQGTRLTVV.